Each of the 13 T cell receptor beta chains below was sequenced from the same sample in a study of early T cells in non-severe SARS-CoV-2 infection. TCRdb reanalysed the 5' RACE reads using MiXCR and keeps one entry per CDR3 protein. The sample yields around 71,000 distinct CDR3 sequences, roughly 15% seen once. The sample consisted of whole blood, taken at baseline. These receptors all stem from an adult who was a healthcare worker with PCR-confirmed SARS-CoV-2 infection or an uninfected control (not recorded which).

This clonotype has a count of ten or more. J is TRBJ1-1 and V is TRBV7-9; D is unresolved. The germline gives CDR1 SEHNR, CDR2 FQNEAQ (reference sequence). V lost 5 bases, J lost 11 bases, and 15 bases lay in between. This CDR3 has 12 residues. CDR3 DNA sequence: TGTGCCAGCAGCCTACCCCGGACTCCTGCTTTCTTT. Protein product: CASSLPRTPAFF.

This clonotype appeared a few times. The rearrangement uses TRBV19 and TRBJ2-1, with a weak D call TRBD1 (8 bases). Per germline, CDR1 LNHDA and CDR2 SQIVND (reference sequence). V shed 5 bases and J shed 0 bases, with 20 bases lying between them. This CDR3 has 18 amino acids. The CDR3 DNA sequence: TGTGCCAGTAGTGCCCGGGGAGGGACAGGCAGCTCCTACAATGAGCAGTTCTTC. This encodes CASSARGGTGSSYNEQFF.

The chain recombines TRBV7-6 with TRBJ2-3, with D perhaps TRBD1 (6 bases). V was pared by 1 base and J by 0 bases, with 11 bases between. Germline-derived CDR1 and CDR2 are SGHVS and FNYEAQ. The CDR3 totals 16 residues. CDR3 region: CASSLDGTLSTDTQYF. The DNA for the CDR3 is TGTGCCAGCAGCTTAGACGGGACACTAAGCACAGATACGCAGTATTTT.

This clonotype showed up just a few times. This chain links TRBV4-1 with TRBJ2-4; 11 nucleotides line up with TRBD2. Germline CDR1 and CDR2: MGHRA and YSYEKL. This CDR3 comprises 16 residues. V gave up 4 bases and J gave up 4 bases; unmatched junction bases: 6. CDR3 sequence: CASSLLAGGGKNIQYF. In DNA form, the CDR3 reads TGCGCCAGCAGCCTCCTAGCGGGAGGAGGAAAAAACATTCAGTACTTC.

The J gene is TRBJ2-7, the V gene TRBV5-1; 7 bases agree with TRBD1. The CDR3 has 13 residues. CDR1 and CDR2 from the germline V gene are SGHRS and YFSETQ. V shed 4 bases, J shed 2 bases, and the junction held 3 bases outside the gene matches. The CDR3 region has the DNA TGCGCCAGCAGCCCGGGGACAGCCTACGAGCAGTACTTC. Translated: CASSPGTAYEQYF.

The chain employs TRBV20-1 and TRBJ2-2; a weak D match, TRBD2 (5 bases). Trimming cost V 2 bases and J 7 bases, with 23 bases left between them. CDR3 length equals 17 residues. CDR1 DFQATT and CDR2 SNEGSKA come from the germline V gene (reference sequence). The DNA of the CDR3 is TGCAGTGCTAGACCGTCTACTAGAGTTGAAATAGTCGGGGAGCTGTTTTTT. Amino acid sequence: CSARPSTRVEIVGELFF.

This clonotype was observed a few times. The V and J genes are TRBV6-2 or TRBV6-3 and TRBJ1-2; D remains ambiguous. Per the germline V gene, CDR1 is MNHEY and CDR2 is SVGEGT. The CDR3 is 13 residues long. Trimming stripped 4 bases from V and 1 base from J, with 7 bases between. The CDR3 is CASSSESNYGYTF. The CDR3 DNA follows: TGTGCCAGCAGTTCCGAAAGTAACTATGGCTACACCTTC.

This clonotype was observed a few times. The chain couples TRBV7-9 to TRBJ2-7; 9 bases are a match to TRBD2. The J segment lost 8 bases and the V segment lost 4 bases, leaving 24 bases of the junction unmatched. The CDR3 length is 19 residues. Germline V lookup: CDR1 SEHNR, CDR2 FQNEAQ (reference sequence). CDR3 in DNA: TGTGCCAGCAGCTCCCCCCGAAGGCAGGGCGGGGGGGTACGATCTAAGCAGTACTTC. Protein product: CASSSPRRQGGGVRSKQYF.

The chain couples TRBV5-1 to TRBJ2-1; no reliable D call. Trimming took off 4 bases at V and 6 bases at J, with 14 bases between the two ends. CDR1 is SGHRS and CDR2 is YFSETQ in the germline V gene. This CDR3 has 14 residues. In nucleotides, the CDR3 is TGCGCCAGCAGCAGCGTTGGGGTTGGCAATGAGCAGTTCTTC. As protein: CASSSVGVGNEQFF.

The V and J genes are TRBV7-2 and TRBJ2-3; 8 nucleotides align to TRBD2. Trimming cost V 1 base and J 3 bases; bases outside gene matches: 6. The CDR3 is made up of 16 amino acids. The germline V gene has CDR1 SGHTA and CDR2 FQGNSA. CDR3 sequence reads: CASSLEAGGITDTQYF. For the CDR3, the DNA is TGTGCCAGCAGCTTAGAGGCGGGAGGAATAACAGATACGCAGTATTTT.

This clonotype appeared a few times. V gene TRBV28 combines with J gene TRBJ2-3; TRBD2 aligns across 12 bases. In germline, CDR1 is MDHEN, CDR2 SYDVKM. The CDR3 is 15 residues long. With V trimmed by 8 bases and J by 5 bases, 8 bases remained unmatched. The CDR3 DNA reads TGTGCCAGCTGGACTAGCGGGAAGGGGGGAGATACGCAGTATTTT. This encodes CASWTSGKGGDTQYF.

This clonotype was observed a few times. V is TRBV14 and J is TRBJ2-1; 8 bases line up with TRBD2. Trimming cost V 1 base and J 8 bases; bases outside gene matches: 10. CDR3 size: 16 residues. Germline lookup yields CDR1 SGHDN and CDR2 FVKESK. The CDR3 nucleotides read TGTGCCAGCAGCCAAGCGGGGACTAGGATGTACCATGAGCAGTTCTTC. Translation gives CASSQAGTRMYHEQFF.

The V call is TRBV19, the J call TRBJ2-3, with TRBD2 identical over 10 bases. J lost 6 bases, V lost 5 bases, and 11 bases had no gene match. CDR3 length: 16 amino acids. Looked up from germline, CDR1 is LNHDA and CDR2 is SQIVND (reference sequence). The CDR3 DNA follows: TGTGCCAGTAGTCCCCTCACTAGCGGGATAATGGATACGCAGTATTTT. The encoded protein is CASSPLTSGIMDTQYF.